These T cell receptor beta chains were read from a single sample in a study of shared clonotypes between healthy human individuals. TCRdb keeps only in-frame clones here, not all; method: immunoSEQ multiplex PCR. Of millions of clones listed, more than 85% are singletons. Sequenced sample: naive CD8+ T cells from PBMCs. All receptors come from a man aged 18 to 30 in good health. Some clones in this sample may be carry-over from other donors' samples. Both conserved end residues are part of each CDR3. Fields, in order: V gene, J gene, D gene, clone size, CDR3 DNA, CDR3 protein. The D gene is left open where the match is weak. Some rows mark clone size as missing; the rest say once, few, many or name a class of expanded clone.

V: TRBV7-3
J: TRBJ2-1
D: TRBD1
size: .
DNA: TGTGCCAGCAGCATCGGACAGGGAGGCGTGCAGTTCTTC
CDR3: CASSIGQGGVQFF

V: TRBV7-9
J: TRBJ1-3
D: .
size: once
DNA: TGTGCCAGCAGCGAATTCCAGGGGCTGAGTGGAAACACCATATATTTT
CDR3: CASSEFQGLSGNTIYF

V: TRBV10-3
J: TRBJ1-1
D: .
size: once
DNA: TGTGCCATCAGTGACATGGGGGCGCGGTTCCTCACTGAAGCTTTCTTT
CDR3: CAISDMGARFLTEAFF

V: TRBV9
J: TRBJ2-1
D: .
size: .
DNA: TGTGCCAGCAGCGTTTACGGGGTTGAGCAGTTCTTC
CDR3: CASSVYGVEQFF

V: TRBV27
J: TRBJ1-2
D: .
size: .
DNA: TGTGCCAGCAGCCAGGGAGGCTATGGCTACACCTTC
CDR3: CASSQGGYGYTF

V: TRBV18
J: TRBJ1-5
D: .
size: .
DNA: TGTGCCAGCTCATCCGAGCGTAATCAGCCCCAGCATTTT
CDR3: CASSSERNQPQHF

V: TRBV4-1
J: TRBJ1-3
D: .
size: once
DNA: TGCGCCAGCAGCCAAGGAACAGGAGGAAACACCATATATTTT
CDR3: CASSQGTGGNTIYF

V: TRBV30
J: TRBJ1-5
D: .
size: few
DNA: TGTGCCTGGACCAATGACGGAGATCAGCCCCAGCATTTT
CDR3: CAWTNDGDQPQHF

V: TRBV27
J: TRBJ2-5
D: .
size: once
DNA: TGTGCCAGCAGTACGTACGGGACACCCGGAGGGGAGACCCAGTACTTC
CDR3: CASSTYGTPGGETQYF

V: TRBV2
J: TRBJ2-3
D: .
size: .
DNA: TGTGCCAGCACGTCCCCTAGCACAGATACGCAGTATTTT
CDR3: CASTSPSTDTQYF

V: TRBV11-2
J: TRBJ2-5
D: TRBD1
size: .
DNA: TGTGCCAGCAGCTTAGCGTTCAGGGGGGAGACCCAGTACTTC
CDR3: CASSLAFRGETQYF

V: TRBV7-8
J: TRBJ2-7
D: TRBD1
size: .
DNA: TGTGCCAGCAGCTTAGCGCCGGACAGGGAAGGTAGCGAGCAGTACTTC
CDR3: CASSLAPDREGSEQYF

V: TRBV2
J: TRBJ2-1
D: TRBD1
size: .
DNA: TGTGCCAGCAGCCCGGGACAGGTGTACAATGAGCAGTTCTTC
CDR3: CASSPGQVYNEQFF

V: TRBV27
J: TRBJ2-7
D: TRBD1
size: .
DNA: TGTGCCAGCAGTACCCGGACAGGCTACGAGCAGTACTTC
CDR3: CASSTRTGYEQYF

V: TRBV29-1
J: TRBJ2-7
D: .
size: .
DNA: TGCAGCGTTGGGGGCAGCTCCTACGAGCAGTACTTC
CDR3: CSVGGSSYEQYF

V: TRBV27
J: TRBJ2-7
D: .
size: .
DNA: TGTGCCAGCAGTTTTCTGGCCAAGGTGCGGGAGCAGTACTTC
CDR3: CASSFLAKVREQYF

V: TRBV28
J: TRBJ2-1
D: TRBD2
size: .
DNA: TGTGCCAGCAGTTTATCGACTAGCGGGACGTACAATGAGCAGTTCTTC
CDR3: CASSLSTSGTYNEQFF

V: TRBV11-2
J: TRBJ1-3
D: .
size: .
DNA: TGTGCCAGCAGCTTTTCTCCCCGGGGAAACACCATATATTTT
CDR3: CASSFSPRGNTIYF

V: TRBV21-1
J: TRBJ1-4
D: .
size: once
DNA: TGTGCCAGCTCTAACCTTTTCGGTGAGGATGAAAAACTGTTTTTT
CDR3: CASSNLFGEDEKLFF

V: TRBV7-9
J: TRBJ2-7
D: TRBD1
size: .
DNA: TGTGCCAGCAGCTTTACACAGGGGTTAGACGAGCAGTACTTC
CDR3: CASSFTQGLDEQYF

V: TRBV5-1
J: TRBJ1-1
D: TRBD1
size: .
DNA: TGCGCCAGCAGCTGGGGGGACAGGGGTGACACTGAAGCTTTCTTT
CDR3: CASSWGDRGDTEAFF

V: TRBV13
J: TRBJ2-7
D: .
size: .
DNA: TGTGCCAGCAGCTTAGGAGGAGGGGATGGGGAGCAGTACTTC
CDR3: CASSLGGGDGEQYF

V: TRBV28
J: TRBJ2-7
D: .
size: .
DNA: TGTGCCAGCAGTTTGGCACGGTGGGGCGAGCAGTACTTC
CDR3: CASSLARWGEQYF

V: TRBV4-2
J: TRBJ2-7
D: .
size: .
DNA: TGTGCCAGCAGCCAAGTTTTCTCGGGAGAGTCCTCCTACGAGCAGTACTTC
CDR3: CASSQVFSGESSYEQYF